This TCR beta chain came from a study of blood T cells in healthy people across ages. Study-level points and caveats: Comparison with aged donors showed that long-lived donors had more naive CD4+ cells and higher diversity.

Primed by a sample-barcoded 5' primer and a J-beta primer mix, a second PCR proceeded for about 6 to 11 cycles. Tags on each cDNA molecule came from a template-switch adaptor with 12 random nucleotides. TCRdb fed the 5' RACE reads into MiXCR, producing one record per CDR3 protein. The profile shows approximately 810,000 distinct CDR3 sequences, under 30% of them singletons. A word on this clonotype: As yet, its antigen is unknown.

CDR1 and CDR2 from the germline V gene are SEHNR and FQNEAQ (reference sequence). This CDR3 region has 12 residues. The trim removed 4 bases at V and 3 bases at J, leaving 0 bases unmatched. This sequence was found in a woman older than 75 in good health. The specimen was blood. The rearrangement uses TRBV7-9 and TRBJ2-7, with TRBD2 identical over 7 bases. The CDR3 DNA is TGTGCCAGCAGCTGGGAGGGCTACGAGCAGTACTTC. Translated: CASSWEGYEQYF. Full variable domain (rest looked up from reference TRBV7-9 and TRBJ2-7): DTGVSQNPRHKITKRGQNVTFRCDPISEHNRLYWYRQTLGQGPEFLTYFQNEAQLEKSRLLSDRFSAERPKGSFSTLEIQRTEQGDSAMYLCASSWEGYEQYFGPGTRLTVT.